This T cell receptor beta chain was captured by sequencing in a study of blood T cell repertoires in COVID-19. Study summary: Samples representing acute and convalescent COVID-19 were sourced from the United States, Italy and Spain. Nucleic acid was either cDNA or gDNA, and it came from T cells, B-cell-depleted T cells, or PBMCs.

V lost 6 bases, J lost 4 bases, and 6 bases stayed unmatched. Germline values: CDR1 LNHDA, CDR2 SQIVND (reference sequence). The CDR3 runs to 15 residues. As processed by the authors: The authors estimated nucleated cell counts from reference gene primer amplification. Using immunoSEQ multiplex PCR, the repertoire was profiled, and TCRdb retains in-frame clones only, with some absent. D and trimming were read from the DNA, whereas the V and J calls and clone size are those reported in that table. Of some 100,000 clones in the sample, more than 75% were seen once. Sequenced: peripheral blood. The rearrangement links TRBV19 to TRBJ1-4; 9 bases are a match to TRBD1. The TCR sequence derives from a man aged 45-65 years with acute or convalescent COVID-19. CDR3 DNA: TGTGCCAGTAGGGGACAGGGTAAACATAATGAAAAACTGTTTTTT. Translated, it gives CASRGQGKHNEKLFF. Filled out from reference TRBV19 and TRBJ1-4, the complete variable domain reads DGGITQSPKYLFRKEGQNVTLSCEQNLNHDAMYWYRQDPGQGLRLIYYSQIVNDFQKGDIAEGYSVSREKKESFPLTVTSAQKNPTAFYLCASRGQGKHNEKLFFGSGTQLSVL.